The clone carrying this TCR beta chain was observed a handful of times. The V gene end was trimmed by 6 bases and the J gene end by 0 bases; junction bases not matched to a gene: 3. The germline V gene has CDR1 DFQATT and CDR2 SNEGSKA (reference sequence). CDR3 length: 14 amino acids. This sample was included in a study of human T cells and chemical hapten exposure. Study at large: 2% DPC applied to a roughly 2 cm by roughly 2 cm arm area sensitized donors. On the upper back, patch tests were applied with 0.01% DPC and read at 6 days.

MiXCR was run by TCRdb on the RACE reads, yielding one entry per CDR3 protein. The data contain around 69,000 distinct CDR3 sequences, about 9% of them seen just once; the ten biggest clones take up under 3.5%. Time point specified: patch test 2, 6 weeks after DPC sensitization. Treatment reported: therapeutic diphenylcyclopropenone sensitization with weekly scalp DPC. The sample in question was whole blood, obtained in connection with sensitization to the hapten diphenylcyclopropenone (DPC). This receptor was identified in a woman in her 50s with alopecia areata. Some clones in this sample may be carry-over from other donors' samples. The chain carries TRBV20-1 and TRBJ2-3, with 10 bases aligning to TRBD2. The CDR3 coding sequence is TGCAGTGCCCCGACTAGCGGGAGCACAGATACGCAGTATTTT. It yields the protein CSAPTSGSTDTQYF.